The 7 T cell receptor beta chains below were found in one sample sequenced in a study of Ad26.COV2.S vaccination and SARS-CoV-2 variants. Clones were read by immunoSEQ multiplex PCR, and TCRdb kept only the in-frame ones, dropping some. The table lists around 340,000 clones, approximately 86% of them singletons. Indicated treatment: around 19 received Ad26.COV2.S at low or high dose, single or two shots; a few received placebo; per-sample allocation not given. The investigators took samples on day 63 after the first vaccine or placebo injection. This specimen consisted of peripheral blood, obtained in a trial of Ad26.COV2.S vaccine versus placebo. The receptor source for this set is a person between 18 and 60 years old who received the Ad26.COV2.S COVID-19 vaccine or a placebo.

Turning to this clone: Additional DNA sequences in this sample encode the identical CDR3. The chain carries TRBV18 and TRBJ2-2, with TRBD1 matching 9 bases. The CDR3 loop spans 15 amino acids. Unmatched junction bases numbered 0, after V lost 3 bases and J lost 1 base. Germline V lookup: CDR1 KGHSH, CDR2 LQKENI. The CDR3 nucleotides are TGTGCCAGCTCACCGGGACAGGGGAACACCGGGGAGCTGTTTTTT. Protein: CASSPGQGNTGELFF.

The chain couples TRBV6-5 to TRBJ2-1; D call uncertain. CDR3 length equals 12 residues. Looked up from germline, CDR1 is MNHEY and CDR2 is SVGAGI. V lost 6 bases and J lost 10, with 13 bases in between. The CDR3 region has the DNA TGTGCCAGCAGCGACGGGCGTGGCGAGCAGTTCTTC. It specifies CASSDGRGEQFF.

CDR3 bases: TGTGCCACCAGTGATCCGGGGGCCTACAATGAGCAGTTCTTC. This encodes CATSDPGAYNEQFF. V gene TRBV24-1 combines with J gene TRBJ2-1; weak D call: TRBD2 (6 bases). The CDR3 loop spans 14 amino acids. Trimming stripped 3 bases from V and 2 bases from J, with 7 bases between. Germline V gives CDR1 KGHDR, CDR2 SFDVKD.

J is TRBJ1-1 and V is TRBV12-5; 10 bases map to TRBD1. V lost 4 bases and J lost 7; bases outside the gene matches: 15. The CDR3 covers 17 residues. Germline CDR1 LGHNT, CDR2 FRNRAP. DNA for the CDR3: TGTGCTAGTGGTTGTCCCTTGACAGGGGGCAGCAACTTTGAAGCTTTCTTT. It encodes CASGCPLTGGSNFEAFF. Full variable domain (rest looked up from reference TRBV12-5 and TRBJ1-1): DARVTQTPRHKVTEMGQEVTMRCQPILGHNTVFWYRQTMMQGLELLAYFRNRAPLDDSGMPKDRFSAEMPDATLATLKIQPSEPRDSAVYFCASGCPLTGGSNFEAFFGQGTRLTVV.

V gene TRBV10-3 combines with J gene TRBJ1-1; D may be TRBD1 (5 bases). V lost 6 bases to trimming and J lost 4 bases, with 12 bases between them. CDR3 length: 13 amino acids. Per germline, CDR1 ENHRY and CDR2 SYGVKD. CDR3 protein: CAISAGLGTEAFF. Written as DNA, the CDR3 is TGTGCCATCAGCGCAGGGTTGGGCACTGAAGCTTTCTTT.

V and J are TRBV7-9 and TRBJ1-6; TRBD1 matches 7 bases. The CDR3 has 16 amino acids. V lost 5 bases, J lost 7 bases, and 11 bases stayed unmatched. Germline V gives CDR1 SEHNR, CDR2 FQNEAQ (reference sequence). The CDR3 loop reads CASSHSLTGSNSPLHF. The CDR3 DNA reads as TGTGCCAGCAGCCACTCCCTGACAGGGAGCAATTCACCCCTCCACTTT.

This chain links TRBV5-1 with TRBJ2-3; 7 bases are shared with TRBD1. CDR1 and CDR2 (germline): SGHRS, YFSETQ. V shed 4 bases and J 1 base; nucleotides not matched to a gene: 6. This CDR3 comprises 15 residues. The CDR3: CASSKDREGTDTQYF. CDR3 DNA: TGCGCCAGCAGCAAAGACAGGGAAGGCACAGATACGCAGTATTTT.